This TCR beta chain appears in the sequencing data of a study of T cell responses to AZD1222 COVID-19 vaccine. Regarding the study as a whole: Variant regions that are unmutated are reportedly the target of nearly half of spike-specific TCRs.

CDR3 length: 16 amino acids. Germline V lookup: CDR1 LNHDA, CDR2 SQIVND (reference sequence). V was clipped by 5 bases and J by 4 bases; unmatched bases: 6. In regard to this clone: The antigen remains undetermined.

TCRdb's table, derived via immunoSEQ multiplex PCR, lists solely in-frame clones and lacks some. The data contain over 130,000 clones, roughly 90% of them seen just once; the ten biggest clones take up about 3.6%. The sequence derives from an adult who received the AZD1222 COVID-19 vaccine. Here the sequenced sample was peripheral blood, taken 28 days after the second AZD1222 dose. The rearrangement links TRBV19 to TRBJ2-1, with TRBD2 matching 12 bases. CDR3 protein: CASSEELAGGYNEQFF. CDR3 DNA: TGTGCCAGTAGTGAAGAACTAGCGGGAGGTTACAATGAGCAGTTCTTC. The whole variable domain, filled in from reference TRBV19 and TRBJ2-1, reads DGGITQSPKYLFRKEGQNVTLSCEQNLNHDAMYWYRQDPGQGLRLIYYSQIVNDFQKGDIAEGYSVSREKKESFPLTVTSAQKNPTAFYLCASSEELAGGYNEQFFGPGTRLTVL.